The clone carrying this T cell receptor beta chain showed up just once. This sample is drawn from a study of blood T cell repertoires in COVID-19. Study in general: Both acute and convalescent COVID-19 samples were obtained from the United States, Italy and Spain.

Authors' analysis steps: Using reference gene primer amplification, nucleated cell counts were estimated. TCRdb's table, derived via immunoSEQ multiplex PCR, lists solely in-frame clones and lacks some. V, J and clone size derive from that table, while D and trimming were established from the DNA sequence. The table has some 120,000 clones, approximately 86% seen once. V shed 2 bases and J shed 6 bases, with 12 bases lying between them. Germline V gene sequence: CDR1 SGHAT, CDR2 FQNNGV. The CDR3 runs to 14 residues. The TCR was taken from a woman aged 45-60 years with active or convalescent COVID-19. The J gene is TRBJ2-3, the V gene TRBV11-2, with D uncertain. Sequencing input: peripheral blood. The CDR3 region is CASSLQMAGDTQYF. DNA of the CDR3: TGTGCCAGCAGCTTACAAATGGCAGGTGATACGCAGTATTTT. Full variable domain (remainder filled in from reference TRBV11-2 and TRBJ2-3): EAGVAQSPRYKIIEKRQSVAFWCNPISGHATLYWYQQILGQGPKLLIQFQNNGVVDDSQLPKDRFSAERLKGVDSTLKIQPAKLEDSAVYLCASSLQMAGDTQYFGPGTRLTVL.